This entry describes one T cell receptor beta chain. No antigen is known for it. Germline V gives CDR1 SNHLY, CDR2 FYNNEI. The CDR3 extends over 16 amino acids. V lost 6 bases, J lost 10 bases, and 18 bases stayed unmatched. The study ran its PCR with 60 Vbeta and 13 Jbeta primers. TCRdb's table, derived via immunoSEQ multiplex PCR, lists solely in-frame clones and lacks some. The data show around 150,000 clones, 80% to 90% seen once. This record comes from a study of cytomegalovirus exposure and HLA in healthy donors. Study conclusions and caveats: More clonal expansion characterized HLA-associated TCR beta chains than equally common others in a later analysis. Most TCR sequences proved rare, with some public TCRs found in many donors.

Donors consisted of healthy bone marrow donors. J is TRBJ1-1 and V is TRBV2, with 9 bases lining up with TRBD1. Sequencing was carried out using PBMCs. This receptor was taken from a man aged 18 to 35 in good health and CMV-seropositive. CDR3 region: CASRVPGQGTIFGAFF. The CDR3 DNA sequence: TGTGCCAGCAGGGTACCGGGACAGGGTACTATATTTGGAGCTTTCTTT.